This note documents a single T cell receptor (beta chain) sequence. Its specificity is not known. The data derive from a study of identical twins. Broader study findings: The degree of excess twin sharing was weaker in beta out-of-frame sequences. Without tracking the same donors, conclusions rested on cross-sectional statistical analysis. Models underpredicted monozygotic twin sharing of out-of-frame TCR alpha.

TCRdb reprocessed the 5' RACE reads with MiXCR, giving one entry per CDR3 protein. The sample shows 690,000 or so distinct CDR3 sequences, around 8.3% of them seen only once. The CDR3 consists of 17 residues. Losses at the gene ends were 1 base for V and 3 bases for J; bases not matched to a gene: 12. Germline CDR1 LGHNA, CDR2 YSLEER. These data were also filed under a second study, of yellow fever vaccine responses in identical twins.

The sample consisted of PBMCs. The source of this sequence is a woman between 18 and 30 years old in good health. This chain links TRBV4-3 with TRBJ2-7, with TRBD1 identical over 7 bases. The CDR3 sequence is CASSQGRKQGVVYEQYF. CDR3 DNA: TGCGCCAGCAGCCAAGGACGGAAGCAGGGGGTAGTCTACGAGCAGTACTTC.